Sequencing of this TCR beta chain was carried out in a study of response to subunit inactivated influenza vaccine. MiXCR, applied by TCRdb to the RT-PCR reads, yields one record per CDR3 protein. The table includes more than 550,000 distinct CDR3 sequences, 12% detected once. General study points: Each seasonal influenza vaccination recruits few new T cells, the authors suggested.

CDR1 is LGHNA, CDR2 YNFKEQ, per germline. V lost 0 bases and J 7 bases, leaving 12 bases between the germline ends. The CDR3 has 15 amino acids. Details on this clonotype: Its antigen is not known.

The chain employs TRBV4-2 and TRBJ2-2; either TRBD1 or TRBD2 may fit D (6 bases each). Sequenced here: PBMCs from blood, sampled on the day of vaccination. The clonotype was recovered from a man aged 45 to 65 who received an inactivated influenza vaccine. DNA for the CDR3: TGTGCCAGCAGCCAAGAGGTCAGGGGAGGCGGGGAGCTGTTTTTT. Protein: CASSQEVRGGGELFF.